This TCR beta chain was sequenced in a study of blood T cell repertoires in COVID-19. About the study: Italy, Spain and the United States were the sources of the convalescent and acute COVID-19 samples.

This clone was counted a single time. Sequenced by immunoSEQ multiplex PCR; TCRdb stores in-frame clones only, minus some. The data hold roughly 100,000 clones, with 87% observed a single time. The CDR3 is 13 residues long. Germline CDR1 SGHDN, CDR2 FVKESK. Trimming pared 1 base from V and 6 bases from J, leaving 10 bases between. The chain uses TRBV14 and TRBJ2-7; D unresolved. The source material was peripheral blood. This sequence originates from a man in his fifties or sixties in a cohort sampled during active COVID-19. The CDR3 DNA sequence: TGTGCCAGCAGCCAAGTACACGGGTCCGAGCAGTACGTC. Residues: CASSQVHGSEQYV.